These 8 T cell receptor beta chains share one sample of origin, sequenced in a study of T-cell reconstitution after alpha-beta-depleted transplantation in children. Unique molecular identifiers were used to barcode this TCRbeta library. TCRdb re-called the PCR reads through MiXCR, storing one row per CDR3 protein. Of roughly 790,000 distinct CDR3 sequences listed, around 15% were seen once; the top ten hold around 4.5%. The sample was PBMCs, mostly from graft donor cells, taken 360 days after TCRalphabeta/CD19-depleted stem cell transplant. Receptor source: a male patient under 18 who had a stem cell transplant for acute lymphoblastic leukemia, so the T cells may come from the graft donor.

V and J are TRBV19 and TRBJ1-5; D gene uncertain. CDR1 is LNHDA, CDR2 SQIVND, per germline (reference sequence). Deletions cut 9 bases from V and 9 bases from J, with 18 bases between. CDR3 length: 13 residues. The CDR3 spells CASPEVARWPQHF. The CDR3 coding sequence is TGTGCCAGCCCAGAGGTAGCGAGGTGGCCCCAGCATTTT.

The gene calls are TRBV7-2 and TRBJ2-7, with a tentative D call TRBD2 (6 bases). The V gene's germline CDR1 is SGHTA and CDR2 FQGNSA. The length of the CDR3 is 15 residues. V lost 3 bases, J lost 0 bases, and 12 bases lay in between. The CDR3 region is CASSFLAVSSYEQYF. For the CDR3, the DNA is TGTGCCAGCAGCTTTTTAGCGGTTAGCTCCTACGAGCAGTACTTC.

This clonotype was found many times. The chain has TRBV30 and TRBJ1-1; maybe TRBD1 (5 bases). Germline V gene data show CDR1 as GTSNPN and CDR2 as SVGIG (reference sequence). V shed 2 bases and J shed 1 base, with 8 bases lying between them. There are 13 residues in the CDR3. This chain's CDR3 is CAWSQGPNTEAFF. CDR3 sequence (DNA): TGTGCCTGGAGTCAGGGCCCGAACACTGAAGCTTTCTTT.

The CDR3 nucleotides read TGTGCCAGCAGTTTGGACGGAAGAAAAAACATTCAGTACTTC. This codes for CASSLDGRKNIQYF. The V and J genes are TRBV28 and TRBJ2-4; no reliable D call. The germline V and J ends were trimmed by 3 bases and 4 bases, with 10 bases remaining between them. The CDR3 is 14 residues long. Germline CDR1 reads MDHEN; CDR2 reads SYDVKM.

This clonotype showed up many times. CDR3 sequence reads: CASSLPLAGGHYEQYF. The CDR3 DNA follows: TGTGCCAGCAGCTTGCCCCTAGCGGGAGGGCACTACGAGCAGTACTTC. This sequence joins TRBV5-5 and TRBJ2-7, with 12 bases aligning to TRBD2. The V segment lost 1 base and the J segment 3 bases; nucleotides outside the gene matches: 5. The CDR3 runs 16 residues. The germline V gene encodes CDR1 SGHKS and CDR2 YYEKEE (reference sequence).

This chain uses TRBV6-2 or TRBV6-3 with TRBJ2-1, with TRBD2 matching over 9 bases. Germline lookup yields CDR1 MNHEY and CDR2 SVGEGT. The CDR3 has 17 residues. With 6 bases clipped from V and 6 bases from J, the junction kept 15 bases outside the gene matches. The chain's CDR3 is CASSRKKGLAIFNEQFF. In nucleotides, the CDR3 is TGTGCCAGCAGCCGCAAAAAGGGACTAGCTATTTTCAATGAGCAGTTCTTC.

This clonotype was found a few times. The V and J genes are TRBV3-1 and TRBJ2-1; 11 positions agree with TRBD2. Germline assignment: CDR1 LGHDT and CDR2 YNNKEL (reference sequence). V was pared by 7 bases and J by 7 bases, with 9 bases of the junction left unmatched. The CDR3 runs to 15 residues. In nucleotides, the CDR3 is TGTGCCAGCACCAAAATAGCGGGAGGGCTGAATGAGCAGTTCTTC. It is translated as CASTKIAGGLNEQFF.

This clonotype has a handful of counts. The chain combines TRBV5-1 with TRBJ1-1; 10 bases map to TRBD1. With 3 bases clipped from V and 1 base from J, the junction kept 6 bases outside the gene matches. The CDR3 consists of 16 residues. Germline V lookup: CDR1 SGHRS, CDR2 YFSETQ. CDR3 sequence reads: CASSYGTGVGNTEAFF. The CDR3 coding sequence is TGCGCCAGCAGCTACGGGACAGGGGTGGGGAACACTGAAGCTTTCTTT.